These T cell receptor beta chains were read from a single sample in a study of cytomegalovirus exposure and HLA in healthy donors. The assay was immunoSEQ multiplex PCR, and TCRdb's table has in-frame clones only and misses some. The sample holds 200,000 or so clones, around 77% seen once. The sequencing input was PBMCs. The receptors were sampled from a woman in her thirties in good health and CMV-seronegative. Each CDR3 is given without its conserved first and last residue.

TRBV9	TRBJ2-2	ASSDTGVSTGELF
TRBV7-9	TRBJ2-1	ASSLGFASPNEQF
TRBV5-6	TRBJ1-2	ASSLAGDGYT
TRBV7-6	TRBJ1-1	ASSLAGTGIANTEAF
TRBV11-3	TRBJ1-1	ASSPEGDTEAF
TRBV10-3	TRBJ2-1	AISPKAGGLYNEQF
TRBV5-5	TRBJ1-3	ASKESQGFVLNTGNTIY
TRBV2	TRBJ2-1	ASSELRPQNYNEQF
TRBV7-6	TRBJ1-1	ASSRDTGLNTEAF
TRBV5-3	TRBJ2-7	ARSDLWTGGFYEQY
TRBV20-1	TRBJ2-1	SASDNEQF
TRBV4-1	TRBJ2-2	ASSQALAGGNTGELF
TRBV4-2	TRBJ1-1	ASSHRLQGFEAF
TRBV9	TRBJ2-5	ASSGTIPSETQY
TRBV7-2	TRBJ1-6	ASSLSHGSYSPLH
TRBV6-5	TRBJ2-1	AGRWGDNFVNEQF
TRBV6-1	TRBJ1-2	ASSEGPSGYGYT
TRBV27	TRBJ1-1	ARIQYSGLGGFYSEAF
TRBV19	TRBJ2-5	ASSRTEVTETQY
TRBV10-1	TRBJ1-5	ASATGPNQPQH
TRBV5-1	TRBJ1-4	ASSLNTATNEKLF
TRBV7-8	TRBJ1-3	ASSLEGYRSIY